Listed below are T cell receptor beta chains from one sample, sequenced in a study of T cells after somatic rescue of genetic block. Repertoires were generated with immunoSEQ multiplex PCR, while TCRdb's copy carries only in-frame clones and drops some. This sample carries 10,000 to 15,000 clones, 65% to 75% of them seen once, and the ten largest clones take roughly a fifth. What was sequenced was peripheral blood mononuclear cells (PBMCs). Every receptor here comes from a boy aged 5-17 years. Both conserved end residues are part of each CDR3. A D gene is named only where the DNA matches it firmly.

v_call: TRBV7-9; d_call: NA; j_call: TRBJ2-5; cdr3_length: 14; cdr3_aa: CASSPRGGAETQYF
v_call: TRBV6-5; d_call: TRBD1; j_call: TRBJ1-5; cdr3_length: 15; cdr3_aa: CASRNRGHSNQPQHF
v_call: TRBV29-1; d_call: TRBD1; j_call: TRBJ2-7; cdr3_length: 16; cdr3_aa: CSVEVLGQTASYEQYF
v_call: TRBV19; d_call: NA; j_call: TRBJ2-7; cdr3_length: 14; cdr3_aa: CASSTGRPSYEQYF
v_call: TRBV5-4; d_call: NA; j_call: TRBJ1-4; cdr3_length: 15; cdr3_aa: CASSPGGQGGEKLFF
v_call: TRBV6-5; d_call: NA; j_call: TRBJ2-3; cdr3_length: 14; cdr3_aa: CASSYSGITDTQYF
v_call: TRBV27; d_call: TRBD2; j_call: TRBJ2-2; cdr3_length: 16; cdr3_aa: CASRPRGGWDTGELFF
v_call: TRBV5-1; d_call: TRBD1; j_call: TRBJ2-3; cdr3_length: 15; cdr3_aa: CASSSDRGRADTQYF
v_call: TRBV6-6; d_call: TRBD1; j_call: TRBJ1-5; cdr3_length: 15; cdr3_aa: CASSEGQGWGQPQHF
v_call: TRBV25-1; d_call: NA; j_call: TRBJ1-1; cdr3_length: 13; cdr3_aa: CASSEGGRTEAFF
v_call: TRBV9; d_call: NA; j_call: TRBJ2-2; cdr3_length: 17; cdr3_aa: CASSLDPTEQHTGELFF
v_call: TRBV4-2; d_call: NA; j_call: TRBJ2-7; cdr3_length: 14; cdr3_aa: CASSHELTTYEQYF
v_call: TRBV6-5; d_call: TRBD1; j_call: TRBJ1-6; cdr3_length: 15; cdr3_aa: CASSRWDSRNSPLHF
v_call: TRBV6-4; d_call: NA; j_call: TRBJ1-5; cdr3_length: 16; cdr3_aa: CASSDPTGRGNQPQHF
v_call: TRBV19; d_call: TRBD1; j_call: TRBJ2-6; cdr3_length: 16; cdr3_aa: CASSTTGGAGANVLTF
v_call: TRBV5-1; d_call: NA; j_call: NA; cdr3_length: 14; cdr3_aa: CASSFAREAYEQYF
v_call: TRBV7-9; d_call: TRBD2; j_call: TRBJ2-1; cdr3_length: 15; cdr3_aa: CASSPSGGLYNEQFF
v_call: TRBV9; d_call: NA; j_call: TRBJ2-1; cdr3_length: 12; cdr3_aa: CASSVARGQQFF
v_call: TRBV27; d_call: NA; j_call: TRBJ2-3; cdr3_length: 15; cdr3_aa: CASSSPKWGTDTQYF
v_call: TRBV12-5; d_call: NA; j_call: TRBJ2-5; cdr3_length: 11; cdr3_aa: CASGSLGPQYF
v_call: TRBV5-1; d_call: NA; j_call: TRBJ2-7; cdr3_length: 16; cdr3_aa: CASSLVSVPYSYEQYF
v_call: TRBV5-1; d_call: NA; j_call: TRBJ2-7; cdr3_length: 12; cdr3_aa: CASSLVGPEQYF
v_call: TRBV2; d_call: NA; j_call: TRBJ1-1; cdr3_length: 13; cdr3_aa: CASCLGLNTEAFF
v_call: TRBV28; d_call: TRBD2; j_call: TRBJ2-7; cdr3_length: 14; cdr3_aa: CASRQFRGGNEQYF
v_call: TRBV12-5; d_call: TRBD1; j_call: TRBJ2-5; cdr3_length: 13; cdr3_aa: CASGGQGQETQYF
v_call: TRBV7-3; d_call: NA; j_call: TRBJ2-5; cdr3_length: 13; cdr3_aa: CASSFFSQETQYF
v_call: TRBV10-3; d_call: TRBD1; j_call: TRBJ1-1; cdr3_length: 14; cdr3_aa: CAISRQGGNTEAFF
v_call: TRBV6-6; d_call: NA; j_call: TRBJ2-7; cdr3_length: 13; cdr3_aa: CASSLQAPYEQYF
v_call: TRBV6-5; d_call: NA; j_call: TRBJ2-6; cdr3_length: 16; cdr3_aa: CASSYFQGYGANVLTF
v_call: TRBV28; d_call: TRBD1; j_call: TRBJ1-5; cdr3_length: 17; cdr3_aa: CASSSGQGAQSNQPQHF
v_call: TRBV2; d_call: NA; j_call: TRBJ1-6; cdr3_length: 16; cdr3_aa: CASILATGTYNSPLHF
v_call: TRBV18; d_call: NA; j_call: TRBJ2-1; cdr3_length: 17; cdr3_aa: CASSPPRRDSTYNEQFF
v_call: TRBV18; d_call: TRBD2; j_call: TRBJ2-7; cdr3_length: 18; cdr3_aa: CASSPPGLAGAIRSRQYF
v_call: TRBV18; d_call: TRBD1; j_call: TRBJ1-5; cdr3_length: 15; cdr3_aa: CASSRGGGGNQPQHF
v_call: TRBV7-3; d_call: NA; j_call: TRBJ2-2; cdr3_length: 19; cdr3_aa: CASSLKRPVRGGNTGELFF
v_call: TRBV7-9; d_call: NA; j_call: TRBJ2-7; cdr3_length: 14; cdr3_aa: CASSFGGGGYEQYF
v_call: TRBV5-4; d_call: TRBD1; j_call: NA; cdr3_length: 14; cdr3_aa: CASSPGTVSYEQYF
v_call: TRBV11-1; d_call: NA; j_call: TRBJ2-1; cdr3_length: 14; cdr3_aa: CASSLGSGSLGQFF
v_call: TRBV6-5; d_call: TRBD1; j_call: TRBJ1-1; cdr3_length: 15; cdr3_aa: CASSYSHRGRTEAFF
v_call: TRBV29-1; d_call: NA; j_call: TRBJ2-3; cdr3_length: 15; cdr3_aa: CSVVRAELSTDTQYF
v_call: TRBV4-1; d_call: NA; j_call: TRBJ1-2; cdr3_length: 15; cdr3_aa: CASSQDGFSYYGYTF
v_call: TRBV19; d_call: TRBD1; j_call: TRBJ2-4; cdr3_length: 15; cdr3_aa: CASTRGTGGTNIQYF
v_call: TRBV20-1; d_call: NA; j_call: TRBJ1-4; cdr3_length: 11; cdr3_aa: CSAIRVGKLFF
v_call: TRBV5-5; d_call: NA; j_call: TRBJ2-5; cdr3_length: 16; cdr3_aa: CASSTGQLLLAETQYF
v_call: TRBV5-1; d_call: TRBD1; j_call: TRBJ2-5; cdr3_length: 15; cdr3_aa: CASSLAGTGVETQYF
v_call: TRBV9; d_call: NA; j_call: TRBJ1-3; cdr3_length: 16; cdr3_aa: CASSLTGTSSGNTIYF
v_call: TRBV4-1; d_call: NA; j_call: TRBJ2-7; cdr3_length: 14; cdr3_aa: CASSHQTADNEQYF
v_call: TRBV28; d_call: NA; j_call: TRBJ2-7; cdr3_length: 14; cdr3_aa: CAPGSQRHLYEQYF
v_call: TRBV5-1; d_call: TRBD2; j_call: TRBJ2-7; cdr3_length: 15; cdr3_aa: CASSGRLAGEGEQYF
v_call: TRBV2; d_call: NA; j_call: TRBJ1-3; cdr3_length: 15; cdr3_aa: CASKGTVFSGNTIYF
v_call: TRBV7-9; d_call: NA; j_call: TRBJ1-2; cdr3_length: 14; cdr3_aa: CASSLAADNYGYTF
v_call: TRBV10-3; d_call: TRBD2; j_call: TRBJ2-7; cdr3_length: 13; cdr3_aa: CATTSGGPYEQYF
v_call: TRBV6-5; d_call: NA; j_call: TRBJ2-3; cdr3_length: 12; cdr3_aa: CASSRWADTQYF
v_call: TRBV14; d_call: TRBD2; j_call: TRBJ2-1; cdr3_length: 19; cdr3_aa: CASSPSGPLAGVGYNEQFF
v_call: TRBV28; d_call: TRBD1; j_call: TRBJ1-4; cdr3_length: 15; cdr3_aa: CASTLGTGVNEKLFF